The 30 T cell receptor beta chains in this list originate from one sample, sequenced in a study of blood T cell repertoires in COVID-19. The assay was immunoSEQ multiplex PCR, and TCRdb's table has in-frame clones only and misses some. The sample shows roughly 230,000 clones, approximately 83% of them seen only once. Sequencing used PBMCs or T cells enriched from blood (not recorded which). The receptors here all came from a man aged 50-60 years who had recovered from COVID-19.

The chain carries TRBV7-9 and TRBJ2-2; TRBD2 matches 7 bases. Germline CDR1 and CDR2: SEHNR and FQNEAQ (reference sequence). V shed 1 base, J shed 6 bases, and the junction held 8 bases outside the gene matches. CDR3 size: 16 residues. CDR3 region: CASSLGAGTRAGELFF. The CDR3 region has the DNA TGTGCCAGCAGCTTAGGAGCGGGAACGAGGGCCGGGGAGCTGTTTTTT.

V and J are TRBV7-6 and TRBJ2-3, with 9 nucleotides matching TRBD2. V lost 5 bases and J lost 0; bases outside the gene matches: 9. Germline lookup yields CDR1 SGHVS and CDR2 FNYEAQ. This CDR3 spans 17 amino acids. The CDR3: CASSLKASGASTDTQYF. The CDR3 DNA reads TGTGCCAGCAGCCTCAAAGCTAGCGGGGCTAGCACAGATACGCAGTATTTT.

The chain couples TRBV15 to TRBJ2-3; 12 bases fit TRBD2. Germline loops: CDR1 LNHNV, CDR2 YYDKDF (reference sequence). CDR3 size: 17 residues. The ends lost 3 bases at V and 3 bases at J; junction bases unmatched: 7. CDR3 sequence reads: CATSSPTSGGRTDTQYF. The CDR3 DNA reads TGTGCCACCAGCAGCCCCACTAGCGGGGGGCGTACAGATACGCAGTATTTT.

This clone has a handful of counts. V is TRBV19 and J is TRBJ1-5; 7 bases fit TRBD1. The CDR3 consists of 15 residues. V trimming: 5 bases; J trimming: 5 bases; junction bases outside the gene matches: 9. The germline V gene encodes CDR1 LNHDA and CDR2 SQIVND (reference sequence). This chain's CDR3 is CASSAGTEGYQPQHF. CDR3 DNA sequence: TGTGCCAGTAGTGCCGGGACAGAAGGGTATCAGCCCCAGCATTTT.

This clone was counted a few times. The genes are TRBV7-2 and TRBJ1-4, with 9 bases that match TRBD1. The trim removed 5 bases at V and 8 bases at J, leaving 9 bases unmatched. The V gene's germline CDR1 is SGHTA and CDR2 FQGNSA. This CDR3 has 15 amino acids. This CDR3 reads CASSASGTGKEKLFF. The CDR3 region has the DNA TGTGCCAGCAGCGCATCCGGGACAGGGAAGGAAAAACTGTTTTTT.

This clone was detected once. CDR3 sequence (DNA): TGTGCCAGCAGCCCGAACGCCGGGGGGGCCTCAGTCTCTGGAAACACCATATATTTT. Amino acid sequence: CASSPNAGGASVSGNTIYF. The J gene is TRBJ1-3, the V gene TRBV7-9, with D tentatively TRBD1 (6 bases). Germline CDR1 SEHNR, CDR2 FQNEAQ (reference sequence). The CDR3 has 19 residues. Deletions cut 5 bases from V and 0 bases from J, with 23 bases between. The full variable domain, with the rest looked up from reference TRBV7-9 and TRBJ1-3, is DTGVSQNPRHKITKRGQNVTFRCDPISEHNRLYWYRQTLGQGPEFLTYFQNEAQLEKSRLLSDRFSAERPKGSFSTLEIQRTEQGDSAMYLCASSPNAGGASVSGNTIYFGEGSWLTVV.

This clone was seen a single time. This chain uses TRBV19 with TRBJ2-1; 7 bases are a match to TRBD2. Germline trimming cut 4 bases from V and 5 bases from J; bases unmatched to any gene: 11. CDR1 LNHDA and CDR2 SQIVND come from the germline V gene (reference sequence). The CDR3 has 16 residues. The CDR3 nucleotides read TGTGCCAGTAGTACCCATGGAGCGGGACCTAACAATGAGCAGTTCTTC. It specifies CASSTHGAGPNNEQFF.

This chain links TRBV6-5 with TRBJ1-1, with 10 bases that match TRBD1. The V gene's germline CDR1 is MNHEY and CDR2 SVGAGI. V shed 6 bases and J 6 bases; nucleotides not matched to a gene: 10. This CDR3 region has 15 residues. The CDR3 DNA is TGTGCCAGCAGCACCCCGGACAGGGGGAAGCCTGAAGCTTTCTTT. This translates into CASSTPDRGKPEAFF.

The rearrangement uses TRBV5-4 and TRBJ2-7; a possible D gene is TRBD2 (5 bases). V shed 2 bases and J shed 2 bases, with 11 bases lying between them. The CDR3 covers 14 residues. The germline V gene has CDR1 SGHNT and CDR2 YYREEE (reference sequence). Here the CDR3 reads CASSFGRGPYEQYF. The CDR3 region has the DNA TGTGCCAGCAGCTTCGGACGCGGGCCCTACGAGCAGTACTTC.

This clone was detected ten times or more. The chain carries TRBV30 and TRBJ1-6; D not certain. The CDR3 runs to 13 residues. The germline gives CDR1 GTSNPN, CDR2 SVGIG (reference sequence). Trimming cost V 0 bases and J 5 bases, with 5 bases left between them. The CDR3 loop reads CAWSVTDNSPLHF. The CDR3 DNA follows: TGTGCCTGGAGTGTAACAGATAATTCACCCCTCCACTTT.

The J gene is TRBJ2-1, the V gene TRBV10-1, with 13 bases that match TRBD2. Germline V lookup: CDR1 WNHNN, CDR2 SYGVQD (reference sequence). V was pared by 3 bases and J by 6 bases, with 5 bases of the junction left unmatched. This CDR3 contains 16 residues. CDR3 nucleotides: TGCGCCAGCAGTGACACCGGGACTAGCGGGGCCAATGAGCAGTTCTTC. Residues: CASSDTGTSGANEQFF.

The V and J genes are TRBV10-3 and TRBJ2-3; a weak D match, TRBD2 (6 bases). V lost 4 bases to trimming and J lost 4 bases, with 9 bases between them. Germline V gene sequence: CDR1 ENHRY, CDR2 SYGVKD. CDR3 size: 13 residues. The CDR3 nucleotides read TGTGCCATCAGTGGACTAGGGGCAGATACGCAGTATTTT. Translating it yields CAISGLGADTQYF.

V gene TRBV11-2 combines with J gene TRBJ1-2, with TRBD1 identical over 10 bases. Germline CDR1 SGHAT, CDR2 FQNNGV. Germline trimming cut 5 bases from V and 5 bases from J; bases unmatched to any gene: 8. This CDR3 comprises 15 residues. CDR3 protein: CASSLGDRGEYGYTF. The DNA of the CDR3 is TGTGCCAGCAGCCTAGGGGACAGGGGAGAATATGGCTACACCTTC.

V usage is TRBV6-5 and J usage is TRBJ2-1; 10 bases match TRBD2. Trimming cost V 5 bases and J 7 bases; bases outside gene matches: 8. Germline V lookup: CDR1 MNHEY, CDR2 SVGAGI. The CDR3 spans 15 residues. This CDR3 reads CASSISGGALNEQFF. CDR3 DNA sequence: TGTGCCAGCAGTATAAGCGGGGGGGCCCTGAATGAGCAGTTCTTC.

The chain recombines TRBV6-2 or TRBV6-3 with TRBJ2-1; TRBD2 matches 7 bases. This CDR3 has 16 residues. The V and J ends lost 2 bases and 0 bases, in that order; junction bases with no gene match: 4. The germline V gene has CDR1 MNHEY and CDR2 SVGEGT. The CDR3 region is CASSYHGGSSYNEQFF. CDR3 DNA: TGTGCCAGCAGTTACCACGGCGGGAGCTCCTACAATGAGCAGTTCTTC.

The chain has TRBV28 and TRBJ1-5, with D possibly TRBD1 on 5 matching bases. CDR3 length: 14 residues. Germline loops: CDR1 MDHEN, CDR2 SYDVKM. V lost 2 bases and J 9 bases, leaving 14 bases between the germline ends. This CDR3 reads CASSLRDLYLPQHF. The CDR3 DNA sequence: TGTGCCAGCAGTTTACGGGACTTGTATTTGCCCCAGCATTTT.

The rearrangement uses TRBV19 and TRBJ2-7; no clear D gene. The CDR3 contains 14 residues. Looked up from germline, CDR1 is LNHDA and CDR2 is SQIVND (reference sequence). V dropped 0 bases and J dropped 3 bases, with 9 bases sitting between them. CDR3: CASSIDALNYEQYF. The CDR3 DNA reads as TGTGCCAGTAGTATAGATGCGCTAAACTACGAGCAGTACTTC. Based on the CDR3 plus reference TRBV19 and TRBJ2-7, the full variable domain is DGGITQSPKYLFRKEGQNVTLSCEQNLNHDAMYWYRQDPGQGLRLIYYSQIVNDFQKGDIAEGYSVSREKKESFPLTVTSAQKNPTAFYLCASSIDALNYEQYFGPGTRLTVT.

V and J are TRBV2 and TRBJ1-1, with TRBD1 matching over 9 bases. This CDR3 is 13 amino acids long. The V and J ends lost 6 bases and 4 bases, in that order; junction bases with no gene match: 3. Looked up from germline, CDR1 is SNHLY and CDR2 is FYNNEI. The CDR3 reads CASSRDRATEAFF. CDR3 DNA: TGTGCCAGCAGCAGGGACAGGGCCACTGAAGCTTTCTTT.

The table lists this clone with a few counts. V and J are TRBV19 and TRBJ2-5, with D possibly matching TRBD1 (5 bases). Germline CDR1 is LNHDA and CDR2 is SQIVND (reference sequence). CDR3 length: 11 amino acids. V lost 5 bases and J 4 bases, leaving 5 bases between the germline ends. CDR3 nucleotides: TGTGCCAGTAGTGACAGAGAGACCCAGTACTTC. As protein: CASSDRETQYF. Complete variable domain (other parts from reference TRBV19 and TRBJ2-5): DGGITQSPKYLFRKEGQNVTLSCEQNLNHDAMYWYRQDPGQGLRLIYYSQIVNDFQKGDIAEGYSVSREKKESFPLTVTSAQKNPTAFYLCASSDRETQYFGPGTRLLVL.

On this clone: A much larger clonotype is one base distant, so this may be a read error. The J gene is TRBJ1-1, the V gene TRBV7-8; a weak D match, TRBD1 (5 bases). V lost 3 bases and J 1 base, leaving 6 bases between the germline ends. Germline values: CDR1 SGHVS, CDR2 FQNEAQ. The CDR3 extends over 13 amino acids. CDR3 amino acids: CASSLTENTEAFF. The CDR3 DNA follows: TGTGCCAGCAGCTTGACAGAGAACACTGAAGCTTTCTTT.

This clone was observed a few times. The chain combines TRBV2 with TRBJ1-5; D is ambiguous. The CDR3 runs to 12 residues. The germline V and J ends were trimmed by 8 bases and 2 bases, with 7 bases remaining between them. Germline loops: CDR1 SNHLY, CDR2 FYNNEI. In DNA form, the CDR3 reads TGTGCCAGCGGAGTTGGCAATCAGCCCCAGCATTTT. Translation: CASGVGNQPQHF.

This chain connects TRBV5-1 to TRBJ1-4, with 9 bases aligning to TRBD1. The V gene's germline CDR1 is SGHRS and CDR2 YFSETQ. The CDR3 covers 17 residues. The ends lost 0 bases at V and 8 bases at J; junction bases unmatched: 11. CDR3 bases: TGCGCCAGCAGCTTGGACGGGACAGGGACCCCAGGGGAAAAACTGTTTTTT. This translates into CASSLDGTGTPGEKLFF.

The chain employs TRBV28 and TRBJ2-3; 7 bases agree with TRBD1. Unmatched junction bases numbered 7, after V lost 4 bases and J lost 6 bases. Germline values: CDR1 MDHEN, CDR2 SYDVKM. The CDR3 runs to 14 residues. The CDR3 loop reads CASSSGQPRDTQYF. In DNA form, the CDR3 reads TGTGCCAGCAGTTCGGGACAGCCTAGGGATACGCAGTATTTT.

The chain carries TRBV28 and TRBJ2-7; 8 positions match TRBD2. Trimming at V came to 5 bases and at J to 2 bases, leaving 2 bases not matched to a gene. The CDR3 is 13 amino acids. Looked up from germline, CDR1 is MDHEN and CDR2 is SYDVKM. In DNA, the CDR3 is TGTGCCAGCAGTGGCGGGGGGACCTACGAGCAGTACTTC. Translating gives CASSGGGTYEQYF.

The rearrangement links TRBV27 to TRBJ1-6, with TRBD1 as a possible D gene (5 bases). Germline V CDR1 and CDR2: MNHEY, SMNVEV (reference sequence). Deletions cut 4 bases from V and 3 bases from J, with 13 bases between. The CDR3 runs 16 residues. CDR3 sequence (DNA): TGTGCCAGCAGTTCCCCGCGGGGCTACTATAATTCACCCCTCCACTTT. Protein: CASSSPRGYYNSPLHF.

The V call is TRBV18, the J call TRBJ1-2; a possible D gene is TRBD1 (6 bases). CDR1 and CDR2 from the germline V gene are KGHSH and LQKENI. The CDR3 has 17 amino acids. V lost 3 bases and J 5 bases, leaving 22 bases between the germline ends. The CDR3 loop reads CASSPLYGTTELYGYTF. Written as DNA, the CDR3 is TGTGCCAGCTCACCGTTATATGGGACAACGGAGCTATATGGCTACACCTTC. Combining the CDR3 with reference TRBV18 and TRBJ1-2 gives the whole variable domain NAGVMQNPRHLVRRRGQEARLRCSPMKGHSHVYWYRQLPEEGLKFMVYLQKENIIDESGMPKERFSAEFPKEGPSILRIQQVVRGDSAAYFCASSPLYGTTELYGYTFGSGTRLTVV.

The chain links TRBV5-6 to TRBJ2-7, with TRBD2 matching 10 bases. CDR3 length: 15 amino acids. Germline loops: CDR1 SGHDT, CDR2 YYEEEE. The ends lost 4 bases at V and 5 bases at J; junction bases unmatched: 9. The CDR3 loop is CASSGLAVKRNEQYF. The CDR3 region has the DNA TGTGCCAGCAGCGGACTAGCGGTAAAGCGAAACGAGCAGTACTTC.

Only a few counts were recorded for this clone. The chain employs TRBV5-1 and TRBJ2-7; 7 nucleotides agree with TRBD1. V lost 6 bases and J lost 0; bases outside the gene matches: 12. From germline, CDR1 is SGHRS and CDR2 YFSETQ. CDR3 size: 16 residues. Here the CDR3 reads CASKLGSQGSSYEQYF. CDR3 nucleotides: TGCGCCAGCAAATTGGGGTCACAGGGGAGCTCCTACGAGCAGTACTTC. Complete variable domain (other parts from reference TRBV5-1 and TRBJ2-7): KAGVTQTPRYLIKTRGQQVTLSCSPISGHRSVSWYQQTPGQGLQFLFEYFSETQRNKGNFPGRFSGRQFSNSRSEMNVSTLELGDSALYLCASKLGSQGSSYEQYFGPGTRLTVT.

The V and J genes are TRBV7-2 and TRBJ2-7; a weak D match, TRBD2 (5 bases). This CDR3 is 14 amino acids long. Trimming removed 5 bases at V and 2 bases at J, with 13 bases between. The germline V gene encodes CDR1 SGHTA and CDR2 FQGNSA. The CDR3 DNA follows: TGTGCCAGCAGCCCCATGACTACCACCTACGAGCAGTACTTC. As protein: CASSPMTTTYEQYF.

The genes are TRBV29-1 and TRBJ1-2; D unresolved. This CDR3 contains 13 residues. Looked up from germline, CDR1 is SQVTM and CDR2 is ANQGSEA. Trimming left V 4 bases short and J 7 bases short, with 16 bases between. In DNA form, the CDR3 reads TGCAGCGTTGGAGGGCAGTTCGAGCTTGGCTACACCTTC. Protein product: CSVGGQFELGYTF.